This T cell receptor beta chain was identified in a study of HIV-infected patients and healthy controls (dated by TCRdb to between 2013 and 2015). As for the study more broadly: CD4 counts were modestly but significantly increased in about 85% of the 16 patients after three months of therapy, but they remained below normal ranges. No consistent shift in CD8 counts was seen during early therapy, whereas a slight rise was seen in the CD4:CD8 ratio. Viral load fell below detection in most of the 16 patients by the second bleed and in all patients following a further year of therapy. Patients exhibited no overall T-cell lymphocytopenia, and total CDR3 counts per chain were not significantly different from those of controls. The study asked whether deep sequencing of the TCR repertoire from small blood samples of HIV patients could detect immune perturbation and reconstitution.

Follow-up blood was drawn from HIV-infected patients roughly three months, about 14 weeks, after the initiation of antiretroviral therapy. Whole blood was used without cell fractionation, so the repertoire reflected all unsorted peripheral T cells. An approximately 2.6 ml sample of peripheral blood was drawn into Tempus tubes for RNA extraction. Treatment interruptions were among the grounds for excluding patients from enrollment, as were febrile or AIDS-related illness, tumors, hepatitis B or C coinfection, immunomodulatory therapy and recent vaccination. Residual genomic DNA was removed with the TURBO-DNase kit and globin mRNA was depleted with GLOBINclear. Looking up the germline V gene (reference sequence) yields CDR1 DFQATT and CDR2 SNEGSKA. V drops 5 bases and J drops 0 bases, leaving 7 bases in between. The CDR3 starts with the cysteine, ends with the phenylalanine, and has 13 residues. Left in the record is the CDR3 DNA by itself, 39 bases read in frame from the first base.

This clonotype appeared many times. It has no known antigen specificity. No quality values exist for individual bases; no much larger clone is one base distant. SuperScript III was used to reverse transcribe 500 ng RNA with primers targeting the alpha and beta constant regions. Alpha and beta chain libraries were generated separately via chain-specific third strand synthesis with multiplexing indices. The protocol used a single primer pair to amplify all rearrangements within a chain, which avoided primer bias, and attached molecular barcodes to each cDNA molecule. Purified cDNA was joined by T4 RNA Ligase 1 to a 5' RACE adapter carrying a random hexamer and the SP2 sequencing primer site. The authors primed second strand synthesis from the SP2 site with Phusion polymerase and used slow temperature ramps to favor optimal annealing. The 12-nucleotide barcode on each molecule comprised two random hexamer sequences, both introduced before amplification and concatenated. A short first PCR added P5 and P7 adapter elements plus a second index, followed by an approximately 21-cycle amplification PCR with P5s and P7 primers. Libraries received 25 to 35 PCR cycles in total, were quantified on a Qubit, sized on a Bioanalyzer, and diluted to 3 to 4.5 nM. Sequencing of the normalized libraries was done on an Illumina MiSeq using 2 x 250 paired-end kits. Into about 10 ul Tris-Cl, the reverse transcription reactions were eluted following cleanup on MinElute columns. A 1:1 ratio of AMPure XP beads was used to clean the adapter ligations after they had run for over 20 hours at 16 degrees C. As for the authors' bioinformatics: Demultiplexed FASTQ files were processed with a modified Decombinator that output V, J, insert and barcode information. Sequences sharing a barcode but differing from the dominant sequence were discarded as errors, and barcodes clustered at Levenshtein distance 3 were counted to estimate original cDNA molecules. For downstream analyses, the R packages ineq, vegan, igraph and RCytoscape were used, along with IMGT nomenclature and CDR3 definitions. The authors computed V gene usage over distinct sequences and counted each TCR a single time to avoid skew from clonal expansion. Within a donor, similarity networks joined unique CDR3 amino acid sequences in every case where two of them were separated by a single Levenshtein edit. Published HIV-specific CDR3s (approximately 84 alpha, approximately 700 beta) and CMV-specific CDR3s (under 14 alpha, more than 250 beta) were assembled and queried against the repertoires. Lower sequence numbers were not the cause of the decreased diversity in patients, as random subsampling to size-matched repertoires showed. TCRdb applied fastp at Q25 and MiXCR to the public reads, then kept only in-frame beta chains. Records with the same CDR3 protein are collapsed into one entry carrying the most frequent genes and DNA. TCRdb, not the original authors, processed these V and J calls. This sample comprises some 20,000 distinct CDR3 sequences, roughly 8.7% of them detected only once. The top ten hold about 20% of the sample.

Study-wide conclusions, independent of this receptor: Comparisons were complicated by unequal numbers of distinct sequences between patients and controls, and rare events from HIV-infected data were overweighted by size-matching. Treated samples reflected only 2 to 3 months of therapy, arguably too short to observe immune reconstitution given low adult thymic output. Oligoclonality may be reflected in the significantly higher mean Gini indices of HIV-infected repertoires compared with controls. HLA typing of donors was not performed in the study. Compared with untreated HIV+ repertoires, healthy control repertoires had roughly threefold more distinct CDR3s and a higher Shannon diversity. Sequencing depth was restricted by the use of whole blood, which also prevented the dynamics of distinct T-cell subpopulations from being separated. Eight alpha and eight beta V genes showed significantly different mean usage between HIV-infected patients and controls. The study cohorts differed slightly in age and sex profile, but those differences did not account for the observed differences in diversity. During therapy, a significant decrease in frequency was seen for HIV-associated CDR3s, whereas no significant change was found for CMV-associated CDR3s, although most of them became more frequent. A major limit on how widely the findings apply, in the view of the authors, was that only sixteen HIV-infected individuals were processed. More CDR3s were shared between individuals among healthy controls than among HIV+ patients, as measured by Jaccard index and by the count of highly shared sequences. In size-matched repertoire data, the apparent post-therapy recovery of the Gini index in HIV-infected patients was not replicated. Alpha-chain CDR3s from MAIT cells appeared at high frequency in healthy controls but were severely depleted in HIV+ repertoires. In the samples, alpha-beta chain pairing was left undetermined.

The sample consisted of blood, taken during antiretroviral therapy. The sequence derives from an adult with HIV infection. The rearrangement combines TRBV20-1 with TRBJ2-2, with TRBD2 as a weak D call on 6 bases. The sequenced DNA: TGCAGTGCTGGGACTTCGAACACCGGGGAGCTGTTTTTT. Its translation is CSAGTSNTGELFF.